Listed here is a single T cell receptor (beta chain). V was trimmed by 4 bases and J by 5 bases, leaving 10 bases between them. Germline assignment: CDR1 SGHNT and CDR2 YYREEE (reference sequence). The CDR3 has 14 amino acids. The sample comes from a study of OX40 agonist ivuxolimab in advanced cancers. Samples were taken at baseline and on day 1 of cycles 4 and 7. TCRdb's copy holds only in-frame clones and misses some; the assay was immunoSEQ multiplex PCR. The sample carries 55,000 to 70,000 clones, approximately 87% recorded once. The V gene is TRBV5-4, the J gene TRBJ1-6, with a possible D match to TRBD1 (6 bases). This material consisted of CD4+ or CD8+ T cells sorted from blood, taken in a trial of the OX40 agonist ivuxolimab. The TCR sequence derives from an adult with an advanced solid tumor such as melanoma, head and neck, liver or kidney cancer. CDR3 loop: CASSPQGNNSPLHF. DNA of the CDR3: TGTGCCAGCAGCCCGCAGGGGAATAATTCACCCCTCCACTTT.